The 21 T cell receptor beta chains below come from one sample, sequenced in a study of blood T cell repertoires in COVID-19. Using immunoSEQ multiplex PCR, the repertoire was profiled, and TCRdb retains in-frame clones only, with some absent. The sample records fewer than 400,000 clones, under 90% being singletons. Sequencing input: peripheral blood. All receptors come from a woman in her 30s with COVID-19, enrolled during active disease.

This sequence joins TRBV9 and TRBJ1-2; no firm D call. The CDR3 sequence is 15 residues long. Germline CDR1 reads SGDLS; CDR2 reads YYNGEE. Trimming stripped 0 bases from V and 1 base from J, with 10 bases between. The CDR3 DNA sequence: TGTGCCAGCAGCGTAGACGCAGGTCGTAACTATGGCTACACCTTC. This encodes CASSVDAGRNYGYTF.

The V gene is TRBV4-2, the J gene TRBJ1-1, with TRBD1 matching 9 bases. V shed 1 base, J shed 6 bases, and the junction held 3 bases outside the gene matches. Germline lookup yields CDR1 LGHNA and CDR2 YNFKEQ. The CDR3 extends over 14 amino acids. The CDR3 DNA follows: TGTGCCAGCAGCCAAGGGGACAGGGAGGCTGAAGCTTTCTTT. This gives the protein CASSQGDREAEAFF.

The gene calls are TRBV7-2 and TRBJ1-5, with a weak D call TRBD1 (5 bases). Per the germline V gene, CDR1 is SGHTA and CDR2 is FQGNSA. Trimming pared 5 bases from V and 9 bases from J, leaving 11 bases between. The CDR3 is 12 amino acids. CDR3 protein: CASSPPGGPQHF. CDR3 nucleotides: TGTGCCAGCAGCCCCCCGGGGGGGCCCCAGCATTTT. Combining the CDR3 with reference TRBV7-2 and TRBJ1-5 gives the whole variable domain GAGVSQSPSNKVTEKGKDVELRCDPISGHTALYWYRQSLGQGLEFLIYFQGNSAPDKSGLPSDRFSAERTGGSVSTLTIQRTQQEDSAVYLCASSPPGGPQHFGDGTRLSIL.

This clone was observed a few times. The chain uses TRBV3-1 (or the pseudogene TRBV3-2) and TRBJ1-3; 9 bases line up with TRBD1. CDR3 size: 20 residues. In germline, CDR1 is LGHDT, CDR2 YNNKEL (reference sequence). The J segment lost 0 bases and the V segment lost 7 bases, leaving 19 bases of the junction unmatched. CDR3 nucleotide sequence: TGTGCCAGCACCTGCGCGGGGACAGGGCCGATTCCCCCCTCTGGAAACACCATATATTTT. It translates to CASTCAGTGPIPPSGNTIYF.

V is TRBV25-1 and J is TRBJ1-2; D possibly corresponds to TRBD1 (5 bases). V was clipped by 2 bases and J by 1 base, with 8 bases between them. The CDR3 has 14 amino acids. In germline, CDR1 is MGHDK, CDR2 SYGVNS. For the CDR3, the DNA is TGTGCCAGCAGTGAACCGGGGGATAACTATGGCTACACCTTC. Translation gives CASSEPGDNYGYTF.

Points on this clone: The sample holds other DNA sequences that translate to the same CDR3. This chain links TRBV5-1 with TRBJ2-2, with D tentatively TRBD1 (6 bases). The CDR3 has 14 amino acids. Germline CDR1 SGHRS, CDR2 YFSETQ. V lost 3 bases and J 1 base, leaving 7 bases between the germline ends. CDR3: CASSSGQNTGELFF. Written as DNA, the CDR3 is TGCGCCAGCAGCTCGGGACAGAACACCGGGGAGCTGTTTTTT.

The rearrangement joins TRBV3-1 (or the pseudogene TRBV3-2) to TRBJ2-1, with 13 bases aligning to TRBD2. The ends lost 4 bases at V and 7 bases at J; junction bases unmatched: 4. The CDR3 has 15 residues. Germline CDR1 reads LGHDT; CDR2 reads YNNKEL (reference sequence). The CDR3 reads CASSPGLAGVNEQFF. CDR3 nucleotide sequence: TGTGCCAGCAGCCCTGGACTAGCGGGGGTTAATGAGCAGTTCTTC.

This chain connects TRBV7-2 to TRBJ2-1, with D maybe TRBD2 (7 bases). Trimming took off 5 bases at V and 3 bases at J, with 26 bases between the two ends. Looked up from germline, CDR1 is SGHTA and CDR2 is FQGNSA. This CDR3 spans 19 amino acids. This chain's CDR3 is CASSARTVRASGVYNEQFF. The CDR3 region has the DNA TGTGCCAGCAGCGCCAGGACAGTTCGTGCAAGCGGGGTCTACAATGAGCAGTTCTTC.

This clone was seen just once. The rearrangement uses TRBV4-1 and TRBJ1-1; 8 bases align to TRBD1. After removal of 0 bases from V and 4 bases from J, the junction contained 4 bases not matched to a gene. Germline-derived CDR1 and CDR2 are MGHRA and YSYEKL. This CDR3 contains 15 residues. In DNA, the CDR3 is TGCGCCAGCAGCCAAGACAGGGGGCCAGGCACTGAAGCTTTCTTT. This gives the protein CASSQDRGPGTEAFF.

V usage is TRBV18 and J usage is TRBJ1-6, with 8 bases that match TRBD1. Per germline, CDR1 KGHSH and CDR2 LQKENI. The CDR3 runs 17 residues. V lost 5 bases, J lost 1 base, and 7 bases stayed unmatched. The CDR3 is CASSAMNRGSYNSPLHF. Written as DNA, the CDR3 is TGTGCCAGCTCAGCGATGAACAGGGGGTCCTATAATTCACCCCTCCACTTT.

J is TRBJ2-1 and V is TRBV5-8; D is perhaps TRBD2 (7 bases). Trimming stripped 2 bases from V and 3 bases from J, with 12 bases between. The CDR3 has 15 amino acids. CDR1 and CDR2 from the germline V gene are SGHTS and YDEGEE. Written as DNA, the CDR3 is TGTGCCAGCAGCTTTAGGCGGGGGCACTACAATGAGCAGTTCTTC. It is translated as CASSFRRGHYNEQFF.

The V call is TRBV5-5, the J call TRBJ1-2; no clear D. V was cut by 2 bases and J by 4 bases, with 21 bases left in between. Germline assignment: CDR1 SGHKS and CDR2 YYEKEE (reference sequence). The CDR3 covers 17 residues. CDR3 sequence (DNA): TGTGCCAGCAGCTTTGGGAGGTGGGATGGCAGTAGCTATGGCTACACCTTC. Translating gives CASSFGRWDGSSYGYTF.

V and J are TRBV9 and TRBJ2-3, with TRBD1 matching 7 bases. The CDR3 loop spans 15 amino acids. After removal of 2 bases from V and 1 base from J, the junction contained 4 bases not matched to a gene. CDR1 is SGDLS, CDR2 YYNGEE, per germline. CDR3 nucleotides: TGTGCCAGCAGCGTTGTAGGGACAGGCACAGATACGCAGTATTTT. Translation: CASSVVGTGTDTQYF. The whole variable domain, filled in from reference TRBV9 and TRBJ2-3, reads DSGVTQTPKHLITATGQRVTLRCSPRSGDLSVYWYQQSLDQGLQFLIQYYNGEERAKGNILERFSAQQFPDLHSELNLSSLELGDSALYFCASSVVGTGTDTQYFGPGTRLTVL.

CDR3 in DNA: TGTGCCATCGCTAAGCGGGGGGGCGGCACAGATACGCAGTATTTT. Protein: CAIAKRGGGTDTQYF. V is TRBV19 and J is TRBJ2-3; TRBD2 matches at 10 bases. Trimming at V came to 10 bases and at J to 1 base, leaving 8 bases not matched to a gene. This CDR3 has 15 residues. Per the germline V gene, CDR1 is LNHDA and CDR2 is SQIVND (reference sequence).

The chain employs TRBV3-1 (or the pseudogene TRBV3-2) and TRBJ2-3, with 12 nucleotides matching TRBD2. The CDR3 consists of 17 residues. Germline V CDR1 and CDR2: LGHDT, YNNKEL (reference sequence). Trimming took 4 bases from V and 0 from J; bases not matched to a gene: 5. The CDR3 is CASSRASGGASTDTQYF. Written as DNA, the CDR3 is TGTGCCAGCAGCCGTGCTAGCGGGGGGGCTAGCACAGATACGCAGTATTTT.

The V and J genes are TRBV20-1 and TRBJ1-1, with D unresolved. V lost 3 bases, J lost 5 bases, and 13 bases lay in between. CDR3 length equals 13 residues. Germline values: CDR1 DFQATT, CDR2 SNEGSKA (reference sequence). CDR3 coding DNA: TGCAGTGCTAGTAAGAAATACGGGACTGAAGCTTTCTTT. It yields the protein CSASKKYGTEAFF.

This chain uses TRBV6-5 with TRBJ1-1; TRBD1 is a possible D gene (5 bases). V lost 6 bases to trimming and J lost 4 bases, with 12 bases between them. This CDR3 region has 13 residues. CDR1 is MNHEY and CDR2 is SVGAGI in the germline V gene. The CDR3 sequence is CASRPPGGTEAFF. DNA for the CDR3: TGTGCCAGCAGACCACCGGGGGGCACTGAAGCTTTCTTT.

The chain couples TRBV9 to TRBJ1-1; D is uncertain. This CDR3 comprises 13 residues. In germline, CDR1 is SGDLS, CDR2 YYNGEE. Between the trimmed V and J ends, which lost 0 bases and 2 bases, there was a span of 5 bases. In DNA, the CDR3 is TGTGCCAGCAGCGTAGCTTTTAACACTGAAGCTTTCTTT. Protein: CASSVAFNTEAFF.

The CDR3 sequence: CASSTRGTYMNTEAFF. The CDR3 coding sequence is TGTGCCAGCAGCACCAGGGGCACATACATGAACACTGAAGCTTTCTTT. V is TRBV11-3 and J is TRBJ1-1, with D maybe TRBD1 (6 bases). Trimming cost V 5 bases and J 0 bases, with 16 bases left between them. The CDR3 loop spans 16 amino acids. Germline V gene sequence: CDR1 SGHNT, CDR2 YENEEA.

The rearrangement joins TRBV6-6 to TRBJ1-5; 10 nucleotides match TRBD1. Trimming removed 5 bases from V and 1 base from J; junction bases left unmatched: 5. The CDR3 contains 16 residues. Germline values: CDR1 MNHNY, CDR2 SVGAGI (reference sequence). The CDR3 region is CASSGDRGSSNQPQHF. CDR3 nucleotide sequence: TGTGCCAGCAGTGGGGACAGGGGTTCGAGCAATCAGCCCCAGCATTTT.

The CDR3 reads CASHPGVRNNYGYTF. The CDR3 DNA is TGTGCCAGCCACCCAGGGGTTCGGAATAACTATGGCTACACCTTC. The rearrangement links TRBV6-5 to TRBJ1-2; tentatively, D is TRBD1 (6 bases). V was shortened by 8 bases and J by 1 base, with 17 bases between the two germline ends. The CDR3 has 15 residues. Germline CDR1 is MNHEY and CDR2 is SVGAGI.